This entry lists 10 T cell receptor beta chains sequenced from one sample in a study of Tregs in tolerant kidney transplant recipients. Using immunoSEQ multiplex PCR, the repertoire was profiled, and TCRdb retains in-frame clones only, with some absent. The table has about 81,000 clones, 90% to 95% seen once; the top ten hold 1.6%. Mixed chimerism was transient after nonmyeloablative marrow transplants from related graft donors. The source material was CD4+ T cells from blood (PBMCs), sampled 24 months after the transplant. The receptors derive from a human patient who received a combined kidney and bone marrow transplant. Some T cells may originate from the graft donor.

The chain has TRBV6-1 and TRBJ2-7, with 12 nucleotides matching TRBD2. This CDR3 has 14 amino acids. The V gene's germline CDR1 is MNHNS and CDR2 SASEGT. With V trimmed by 4 bases and J by 3 bases, 1 base remained unmatched. The CDR3, as DNA: TGTGCCAGCAGTGCGACTAGCGGGGGCTACGAGCAGTACTTC. Amino acid sequence: CASSATSGGYEQYF.

This chain joins TRBV5-1 and TRBJ2-7; TRBD2 agrees at 11 bases. The CDR3 is 15 residues long. From germline, CDR1 is SGHRS and CDR2 YFSETQ. J was trimmed by 4 bases and V by 0 bases; bases with no gene match: 3. The CDR3 region has the DNA TGCGCCAGCAGCTTGGGACTAGCGGGAATGTACGAGCAGTACTTC. It yields the protein CASSLGLAGMYEQYF. The full variable domain, completed using reference TRBV5-1 and TRBJ2-7, is KAGVTQTPRYLIKTRGQQVTLSCSPISGHRSVSWYQQTPGQGLQFLFEYFSETQRNKGNFPGRFSGRQFSNSRSEMNVSTLELGDSALYLCASSLGLAGMYEQYFGPGTRLTVT.

Comment on this clone: The identical CDR3 is also encoded by other nucleotide sequences in the sample. CDR3 DNA sequence: TGCGCCAGCAGCTCGACAAACTCTGGGGCCAACGTCCTGACTTTC. Protein product: CASSSTNSGANVLTF. This rearrangement joins TRBV5-1 to TRBJ2-6; no clear D. CDR3 length equals 15 residues. Per the germline V gene, CDR1 is SGHRS and CDR2 is YFSETQ. V gave up 3 bases and J gave up 0 bases, with 7 bases separating them. The entire variable domain, with the rest obtained from reference TRBV5-1 and TRBJ2-6, is as follows: KAGVTQTPRYLIKTRGQQVTLSCSPISGHRSVSWYQQTPGQGLQFLFEYFSETQRNKGNFPGRFSGRQFSNSRSEMNVSTLELGDSALYLCASSSTNSGANVLTFGAGSRLTVL.

This chain uses TRBV7-2 with TRBJ2-7, with 11 bases identical to TRBD2. CDR1 is SGHTA and CDR2 is FQGNSA in the germline V gene. V shed 5 bases and J 3 bases; nucleotides not matched to a gene: 9. The CDR3 has 16 amino acids. CDR3: CASSHLTSGSIYEQYF. CDR3 nucleotide sequence: TGTGCCAGCAGCCACCTAACTAGCGGGAGTATCTACGAGCAGTACTTC.

The rearrangement uses TRBV19 and TRBJ1-2; a possible D gene is TRBD1 (5 bases). Trimming pared 4 bases from V and 3 bases from J, leaving 15 bases between. The CDR3 contains 15 residues. CDR1 and CDR2 from the germline V gene are LNHDA and SQIVND (reference sequence). The chain's CDR3 is CASSTQALGDYGYTF. CDR3 nucleotides: TGTGCCAGTAGTACACAGGCCCTAGGGGACTATGGCTACACCTTC.

The V gene is TRBV5-1, the J gene TRBJ1-2; 7 bases match TRBD1. Trimming cost V 0 bases and J 7 bases; bases outside gene matches: 12. The CDR3 consists of 16 residues. Germline V gives CDR1 SGHRS, CDR2 YFSETQ. CDR3 region: CASSLDRGITGFGYTF. The CDR3 DNA is TGCGCCAGCAGCTTGGACAGGGGTATCACCGGCTTTGGCTACACCTTC. Drawing the rest from reference TRBV5-1 and TRBJ1-2, the complete variable domain is KAGVTQTPRYLIKTRGQQVTLSCSPISGHRSVSWYQQTPGQGLQFLFEYFSETQRNKGNFPGRFSGRQFSNSRSEMNVSTLELGDSALYLCASSLDRGITGFGYTFGSGTRLTVV.

This chain's CDR3 is CASSDGLNTEAFF. CDR3 coding DNA: TGTGCCAGCAGTGACGGACTAAACACTGAAGCTTTCTTT. The chain carries TRBV2 and TRBJ1-1; D gene uncertain. Per the germline V gene, CDR1 is SNHLY and CDR2 is FYNNEI. The CDR3 extends over 13 amino acids. The V and J ends lost 3 bases and 2 bases respectively, with 7 bases between them.

This clone appeared once. The chain couples TRBV12-5 to TRBJ2-3; a weak D match, TRBD2 (6 bases). This CDR3 region has 15 residues. Trimming cost V 1 base and J 2 bases, with 10 bases left between them. Germline values: CDR1 LGHNT, CDR2 FRNRAP. The CDR3 region is CASGLGRLVTDTQYF. The DNA for the CDR3 is TGTGCTAGTGGTTTGGGTCGACTAGTCACAGATACGCAGTATTTT.

CDR3 DNA sequence: TGTGCCAGCAGCTTAGTTTCGGGAGAGACCCAGTACTTC. Encoded protein: CASSLVSGETQYF. The chain joins TRBV11-3 to TRBJ2-5; unclear D gene. V dropped 1 base and J dropped 4 bases, with 7 bases sitting between them. Germline CDR1 SGHNT, CDR2 YENEEA. The CDR3 is 13 residues long.

The chain links TRBV11-3 to TRBJ2-5; 16 bases map to TRBD2. The germline CDR1 and CDR2 sequences are SGHNT and YENEEA. This CDR3 contains 18 residues. With V trimmed by 5 bases and J by 2 bases, 8 bases remained unmatched. CDR3 coding DNA: TGTGCCAGCAGCCAGGGACTAGCGGGGGGGTCCACTCAAGAGACCCAGTACTTC. Residues: CASSQGLAGGSTQETQYF.